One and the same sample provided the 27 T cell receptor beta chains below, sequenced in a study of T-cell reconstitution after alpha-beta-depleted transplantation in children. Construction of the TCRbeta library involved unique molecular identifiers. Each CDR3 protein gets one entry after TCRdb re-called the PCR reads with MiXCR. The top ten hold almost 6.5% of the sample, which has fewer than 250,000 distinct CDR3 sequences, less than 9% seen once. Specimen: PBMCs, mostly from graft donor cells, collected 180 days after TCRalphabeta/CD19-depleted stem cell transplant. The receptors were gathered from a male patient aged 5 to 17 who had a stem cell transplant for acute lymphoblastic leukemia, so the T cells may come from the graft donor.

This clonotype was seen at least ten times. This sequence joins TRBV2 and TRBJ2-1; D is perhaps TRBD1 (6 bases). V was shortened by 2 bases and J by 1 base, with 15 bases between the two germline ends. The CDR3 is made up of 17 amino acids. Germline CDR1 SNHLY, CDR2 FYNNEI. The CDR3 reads CASSEWGLGPSYNEQFF. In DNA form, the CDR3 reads TGTGCCAGCAGTGAATGGGGGCTCGGGCCTTCCTACAATGAGCAGTTCTTC.

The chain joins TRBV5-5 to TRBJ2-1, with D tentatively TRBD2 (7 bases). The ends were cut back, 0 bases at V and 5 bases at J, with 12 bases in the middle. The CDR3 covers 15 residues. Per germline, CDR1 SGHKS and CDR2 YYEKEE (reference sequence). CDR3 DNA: TGTGCCAGCAGCTTGGCGCCGGGGGGCGACAATGAGCAGTTCTTC. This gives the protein CASSLAPGGDNEQFF.

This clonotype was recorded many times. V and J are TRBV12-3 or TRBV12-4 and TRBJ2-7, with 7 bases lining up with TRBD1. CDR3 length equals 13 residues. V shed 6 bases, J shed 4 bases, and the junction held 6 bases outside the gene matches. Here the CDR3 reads CASRNRGGYEQYF. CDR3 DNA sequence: TGTGCCAGCAGAAACAGGGGCGGATACGAGCAGTACTTC.

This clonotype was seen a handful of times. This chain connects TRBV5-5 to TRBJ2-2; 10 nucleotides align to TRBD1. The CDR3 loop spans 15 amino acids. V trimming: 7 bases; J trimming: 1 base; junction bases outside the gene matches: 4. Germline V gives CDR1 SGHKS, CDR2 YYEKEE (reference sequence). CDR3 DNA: TGTGCCAGCCGCGGGACAGGGGAGAACACCGGGGAGCTGTTTTTT. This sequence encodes CASRGTGENTGELFF.

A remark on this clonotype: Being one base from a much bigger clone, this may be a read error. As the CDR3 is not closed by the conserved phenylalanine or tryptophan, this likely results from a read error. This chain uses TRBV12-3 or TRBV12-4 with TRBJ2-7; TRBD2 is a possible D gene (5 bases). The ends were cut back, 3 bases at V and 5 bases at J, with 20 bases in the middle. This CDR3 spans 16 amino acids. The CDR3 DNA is TGTGCCAGCAGTTTTGAGTGGAGGTCGAGCAAGGACGAGCAGTACCTC. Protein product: CASSFEWRSSKDEQYL.

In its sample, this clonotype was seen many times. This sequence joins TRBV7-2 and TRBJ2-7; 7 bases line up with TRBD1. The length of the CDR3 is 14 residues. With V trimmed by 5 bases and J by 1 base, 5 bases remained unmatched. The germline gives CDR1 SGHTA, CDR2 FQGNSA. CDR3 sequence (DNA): TGTGCCAGCAGCCCGACAGGGTCTTCCTACGAGCAGTACTTC. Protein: CASSPTGSSYEQYF. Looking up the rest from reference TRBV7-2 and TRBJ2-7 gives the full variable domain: GAGVSQSPSNKVTEKGKDVELRCDPISGHTALYWYRQSLGQGLEFLIYFQGNSAPDKSGLPSDRFSAERTGGSVSTLTIQRTQQEDSAVYLCASSPTGSSYEQYFGPGTRLTVT.

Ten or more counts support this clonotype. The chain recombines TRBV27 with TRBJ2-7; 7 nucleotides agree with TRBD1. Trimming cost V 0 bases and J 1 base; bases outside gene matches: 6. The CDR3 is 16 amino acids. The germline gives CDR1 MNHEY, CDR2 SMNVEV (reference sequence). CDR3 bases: TGTGCCAGCAGTTTATCAAGAGGGACAGTTTCCTACGAGCAGTACTTC. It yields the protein CASSLSRGTVSYEQYF.

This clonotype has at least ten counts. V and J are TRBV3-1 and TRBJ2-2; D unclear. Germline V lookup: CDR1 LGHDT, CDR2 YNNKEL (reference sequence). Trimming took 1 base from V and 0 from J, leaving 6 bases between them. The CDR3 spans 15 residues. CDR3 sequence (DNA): TGTGCCAGCAGCCAAGGGATATCGAACACCGGGGAGCTGTTTTTT. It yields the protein CASSQGISNTGELFF.

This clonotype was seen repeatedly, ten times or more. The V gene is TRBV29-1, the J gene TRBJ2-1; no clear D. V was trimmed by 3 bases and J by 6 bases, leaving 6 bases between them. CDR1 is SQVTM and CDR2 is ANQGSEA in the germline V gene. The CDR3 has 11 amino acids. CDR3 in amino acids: CSVEPGNEQFF. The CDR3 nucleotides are TGCAGCGTTGAGCCGGGCAATGAGCAGTTCTTC.

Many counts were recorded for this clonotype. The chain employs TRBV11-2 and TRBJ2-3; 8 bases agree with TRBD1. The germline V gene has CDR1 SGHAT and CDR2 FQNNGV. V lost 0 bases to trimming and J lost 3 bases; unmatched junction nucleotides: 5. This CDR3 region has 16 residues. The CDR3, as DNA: TGTGCCAGCAGCTTAGATCACAGGGGGTGGACAGATACGCAGTATTTT. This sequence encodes CASSLDHRGWTDTQYF.

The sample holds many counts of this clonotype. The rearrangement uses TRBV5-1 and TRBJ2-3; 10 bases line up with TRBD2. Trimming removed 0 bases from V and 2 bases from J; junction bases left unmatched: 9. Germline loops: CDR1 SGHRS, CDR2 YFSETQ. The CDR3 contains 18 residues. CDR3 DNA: TGCGCCAGCAGCTTGGCACGGACCGGGACTAGCGCCACAGATACGCAGTATTTT. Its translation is CASSLARTGTSATDTQYF.

Here the CDR3 DNA reads TGTGCCAGCAGCCCCAGGGTGTTCAGCTCCTACAATGAGCAGTTCTTC. It translates to CASSPRVFSSYNEQFF. The gene calls are TRBV4-2 and TRBJ2-1; possible D gene TRBD1, 5 bases. Between the trimmed V and J ends, which lost 4 bases and 0 bases, there was a span of 13 bases. The germline CDR1 and CDR2 sequences are LGHNA and YNFKEQ. This CDR3 spans 16 amino acids.

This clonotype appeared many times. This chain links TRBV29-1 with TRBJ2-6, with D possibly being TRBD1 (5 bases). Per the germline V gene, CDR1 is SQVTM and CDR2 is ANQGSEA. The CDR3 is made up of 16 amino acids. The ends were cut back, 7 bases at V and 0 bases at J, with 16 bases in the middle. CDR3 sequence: CSALGRVSSGANVLTF. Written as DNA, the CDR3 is TGCAGCGCCCTCGGCAGGGTGAGCTCTGGGGCCAACGTCCTGACTTTC.

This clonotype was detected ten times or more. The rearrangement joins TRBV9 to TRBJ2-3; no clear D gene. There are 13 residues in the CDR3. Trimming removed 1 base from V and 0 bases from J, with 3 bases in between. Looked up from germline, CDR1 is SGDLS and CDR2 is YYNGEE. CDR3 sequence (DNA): TGTGCCAGCAGCGTATCTAGCACAGATACGCAGTATTTT. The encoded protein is CASSVSSTDTQYF. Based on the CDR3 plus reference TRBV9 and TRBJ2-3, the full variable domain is DSGVTQTPKHLITATGQRVTLRCSPRSGDLSVYWYQQSLDQGLQFLIQYYNGEERAKGNILERFSAQQFPDLHSELNLSSLELGDSALYFCASSVSSTDTQYFGPGTRLTVL.

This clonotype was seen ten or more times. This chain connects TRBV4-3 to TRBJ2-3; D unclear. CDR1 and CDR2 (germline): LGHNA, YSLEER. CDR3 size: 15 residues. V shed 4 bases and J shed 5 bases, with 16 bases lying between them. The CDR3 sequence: CASSRPNSLGDTQYF. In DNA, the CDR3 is TGCGCCAGCAGCCGTCCTAATAGTTTGGGAGATACGCAGTATTTT.

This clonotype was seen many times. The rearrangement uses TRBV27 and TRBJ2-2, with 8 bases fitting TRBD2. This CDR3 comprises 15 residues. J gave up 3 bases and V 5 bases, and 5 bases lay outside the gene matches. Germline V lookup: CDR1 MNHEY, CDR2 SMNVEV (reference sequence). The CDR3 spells CASSVTSGYTGELFF. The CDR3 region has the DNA TGTGCCAGCAGTGTAACTAGCGGATACACCGGGGAGCTGTTTTTT.

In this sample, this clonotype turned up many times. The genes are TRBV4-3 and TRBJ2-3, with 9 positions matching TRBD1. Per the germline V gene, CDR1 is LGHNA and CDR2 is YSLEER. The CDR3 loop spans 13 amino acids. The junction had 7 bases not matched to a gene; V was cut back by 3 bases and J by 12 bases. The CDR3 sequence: CASSQENRGLQYF. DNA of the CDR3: TGCGCCAGCAGCCAGGAAAACAGGGGGCTTCAGTATTTT.

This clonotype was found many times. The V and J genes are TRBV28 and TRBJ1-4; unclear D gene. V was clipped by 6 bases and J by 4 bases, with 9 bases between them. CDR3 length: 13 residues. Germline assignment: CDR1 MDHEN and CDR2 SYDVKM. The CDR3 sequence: CASRMPLNEKLFF. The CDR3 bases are TGTGCCAGCAGAATGCCCCTTAATGAAAAACTGTTTTTT.

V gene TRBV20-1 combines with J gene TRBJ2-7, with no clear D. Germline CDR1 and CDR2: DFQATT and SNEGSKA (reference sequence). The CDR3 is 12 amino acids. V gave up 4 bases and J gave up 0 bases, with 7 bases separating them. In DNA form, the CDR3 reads TGCAGTGCTAAACAGAGCTCCTACGAGCAGTACTTC. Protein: CSAKQSSYEQYF.

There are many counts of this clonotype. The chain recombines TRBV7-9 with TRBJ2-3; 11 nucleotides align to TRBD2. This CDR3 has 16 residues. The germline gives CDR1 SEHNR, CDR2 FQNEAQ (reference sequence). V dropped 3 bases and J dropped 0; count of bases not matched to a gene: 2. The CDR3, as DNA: TGTGCCAGCAGCTTGGGACTAGCGGAGAGCACAGATACGCAGTATTTT. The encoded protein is CASSLGLAESTDTQYF. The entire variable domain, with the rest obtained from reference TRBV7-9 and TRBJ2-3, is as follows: DTGVSQNPRHKITKRGQNVTFRCDPISEHNRLYWYRQTLGQGPEFLTYFQNEAQLEKSRLLSDRFSAERPKGSFSTLEIQRTEQGDSAMYLCASSLGLAESTDTQYFGPGTRLTVL.

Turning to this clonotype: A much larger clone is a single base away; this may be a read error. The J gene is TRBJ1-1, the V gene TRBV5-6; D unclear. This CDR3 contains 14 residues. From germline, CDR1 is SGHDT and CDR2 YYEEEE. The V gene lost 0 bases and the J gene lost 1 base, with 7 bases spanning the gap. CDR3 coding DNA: TGTGCCAGCAGCTTGGGGCCGCCGAACACTGAAGCTTTCTTT. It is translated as CASSLGPPNTEAFF.

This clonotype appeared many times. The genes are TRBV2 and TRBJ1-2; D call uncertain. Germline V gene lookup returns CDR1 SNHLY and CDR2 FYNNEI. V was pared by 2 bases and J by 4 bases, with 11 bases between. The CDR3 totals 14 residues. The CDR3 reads CASSEIGSIYGYTF. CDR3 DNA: TGTGCCAGCAGTGAAATTGGCAGTATCTATGGCTACACCTTC.

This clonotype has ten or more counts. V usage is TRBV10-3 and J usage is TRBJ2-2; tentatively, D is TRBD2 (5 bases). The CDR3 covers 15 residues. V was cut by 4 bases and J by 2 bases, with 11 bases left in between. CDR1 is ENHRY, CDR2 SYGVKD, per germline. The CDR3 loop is CAISASGLNTGELFF. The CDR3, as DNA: TGTGCCATCAGTGCAAGCGGCTTAAACACCGGGGAGCTGTTTTTT.

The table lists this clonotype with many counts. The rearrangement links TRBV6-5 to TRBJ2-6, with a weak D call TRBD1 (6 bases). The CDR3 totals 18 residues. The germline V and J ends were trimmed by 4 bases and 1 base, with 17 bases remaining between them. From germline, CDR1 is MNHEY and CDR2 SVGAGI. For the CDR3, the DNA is TGTGCCAGCAGTTCCGGACAGCTTGCCCGTTCTGGGGCCAACGTCCTGACTTTC. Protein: CASSSGQLARSGANVLTF.

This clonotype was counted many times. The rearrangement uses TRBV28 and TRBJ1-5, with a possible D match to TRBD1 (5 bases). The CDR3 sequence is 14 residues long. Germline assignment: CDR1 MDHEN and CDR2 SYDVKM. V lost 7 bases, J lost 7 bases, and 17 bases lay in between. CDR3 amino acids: CASITPGEGQPQHF. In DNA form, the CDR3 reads TGTGCCAGCATAACGCCAGGCGAGGGGCAGCCCCAGCATTTT.

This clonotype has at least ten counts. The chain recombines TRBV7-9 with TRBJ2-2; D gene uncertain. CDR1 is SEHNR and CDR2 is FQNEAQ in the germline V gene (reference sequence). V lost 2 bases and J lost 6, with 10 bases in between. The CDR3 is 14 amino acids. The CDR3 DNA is TGTGCCAGCAGCTTAACGACCGGACCCGGGGAGCTGTTTTTT. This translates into CASSLTTGPGELFF. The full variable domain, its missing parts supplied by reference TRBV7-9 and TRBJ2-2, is DTGVSQNPRHKITKRGQNVTFRCDPISEHNRLYWYRQTLGQGPEFLTYFQNEAQLEKSRLLSDRFSAERPKGSFSTLEIQRTEQGDSAMYLCASSLTTGPGELFFGEGSRLTVL.

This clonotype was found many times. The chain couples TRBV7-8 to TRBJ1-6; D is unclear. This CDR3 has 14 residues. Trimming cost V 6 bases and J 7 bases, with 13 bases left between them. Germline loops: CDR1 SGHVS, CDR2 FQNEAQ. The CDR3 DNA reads TGTGCCAGCAGTCGCGGGTATTACAATTCACCCCTCCACTTT. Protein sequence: CASSRGYYNSPLHF.